This record looks at one T cell receptor beta chain sequence and its context. Germline CDR1 is MNHEY and CDR2 is SVGAGI. This CDR3 spans 13 amino acids. Trimming took off 2 bases at V and 4 bases at J, with 9 bases between the two ends. This record comes from a study of blood T cell repertoires in COVID-19. The overall study: Some COVID-19 samples were acute and others convalescent; all came from the United States, Italy and Spain.

In the source study's methods: Estimates of nucleated cell counts were drawn from the amplification of reference gene primers. TCRdb keeps only in-frame clones here, not all; method: immunoSEQ multiplex PCR. D and trimming were read from the DNA, whereas the V and J calls and clone size are those reported in that table. Of about 120,000 clones in the sample, roughly 90% were seen once. Seattle patient enrollment occurred during active infection, with longitudinal follow-up thereafter. Sequences were obtained from peripheral blood. This receptor was identified in a man in his 60s with COVID-19, enrolled during active disease. The chain joins TRBV6-5 to TRBJ2-7; D possibly corresponds to TRBD1 (5 bases). The CDR3 spells CASSYRAGYEQYF. Written as DNA, the CDR3 is TGTGCCAGCAGTTACCGGGCAGGGTACGAGCAGTACTTC.